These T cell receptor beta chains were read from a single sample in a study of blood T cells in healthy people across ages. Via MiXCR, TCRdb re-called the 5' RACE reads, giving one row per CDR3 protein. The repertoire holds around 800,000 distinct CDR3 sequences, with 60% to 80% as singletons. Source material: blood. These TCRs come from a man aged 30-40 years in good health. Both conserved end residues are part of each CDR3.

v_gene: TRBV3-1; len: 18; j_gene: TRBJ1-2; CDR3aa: CASSQVVRGDDVNYGYTF
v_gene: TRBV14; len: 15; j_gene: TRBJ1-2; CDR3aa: CASSQDRAGKHGYTF
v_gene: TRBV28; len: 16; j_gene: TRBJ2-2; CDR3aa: CASRTGGHLNTGELFF
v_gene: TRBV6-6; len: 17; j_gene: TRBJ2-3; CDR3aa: CASSYPGLAGPRDTQYF
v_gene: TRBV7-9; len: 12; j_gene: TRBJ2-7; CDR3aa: CASSFRVNEQYF
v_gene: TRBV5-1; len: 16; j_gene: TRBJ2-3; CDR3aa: CASSTNSMAGADTQYF
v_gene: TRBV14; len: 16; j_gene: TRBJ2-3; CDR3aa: CASSQSAEKSTDTQYF
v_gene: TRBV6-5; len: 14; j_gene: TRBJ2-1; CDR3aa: CASIQAGGRNEQFF
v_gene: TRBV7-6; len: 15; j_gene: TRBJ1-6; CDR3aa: CASSSMGSYNSPLHF
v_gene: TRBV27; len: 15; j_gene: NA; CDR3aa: CASSRPQTGRDEQYF
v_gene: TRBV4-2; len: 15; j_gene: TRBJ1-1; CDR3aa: CASSLGTGKNTEAFF
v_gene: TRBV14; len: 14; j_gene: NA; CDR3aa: CASSQGTFTNEQYF
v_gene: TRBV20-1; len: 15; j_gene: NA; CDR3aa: CSARFSRQGVYEQYF
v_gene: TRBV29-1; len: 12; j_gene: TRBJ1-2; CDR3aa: CSVPGYSYGYTF
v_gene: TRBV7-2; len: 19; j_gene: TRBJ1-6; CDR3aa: CASSLSFWISQGVNSPLHF
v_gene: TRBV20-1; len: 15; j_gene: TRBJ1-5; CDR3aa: CSAATGSYSNQPQHF
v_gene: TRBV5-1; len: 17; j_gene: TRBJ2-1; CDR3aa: CASLGDPSPTSYNEQFF
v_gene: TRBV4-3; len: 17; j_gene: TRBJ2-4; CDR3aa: CASSQERTSGGANIQYF
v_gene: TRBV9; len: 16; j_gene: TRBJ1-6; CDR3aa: CASSASGRPYNSPLHF
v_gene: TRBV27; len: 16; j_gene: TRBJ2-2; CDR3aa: CASSPQVVRNTGELFF